This T cell receptor beta chain was identified during a study of blood T cell repertoires in COVID-19. Using immunoSEQ multiplex PCR, the repertoire was profiled, and TCRdb retains in-frame clones only, with some absent. Among under 250,000 clones listed, over 70% were seen once. The CDR3 has 12 amino acids. The V segment lost 5 bases and the J segment 13 bases; nucleotides outside the gene matches: 7. Per the germline V gene, CDR1 is SGHTA and CDR2 is FQGNSA. The sequence derives from a woman older than 75 with acute or convalescent COVID-19. The J gene is TRBJ2-1, the V gene TRBV7-2, with 8 bases that match TRBD1. Sequencing was done on a sample of peripheral blood. Here the CDR3 reads CASSQDREKQFF. The CDR3 bases are TGTGCCAGCAGCCAGGACAGGGAAAAACAGTTCTTC.